The rows below give T cell receptor beta chains drawn from one sample of a study of early T cells in non-severe SARS-CoV-2 infection. TCRdb reanalysed the 5' RACE reads using MiXCR and keeps one entry per CDR3 protein. Of around 57,000 distinct CDR3 sequences listed, around 6.5% are singletons. Sequenced here: whole blood, sampled at baseline. The receptors originated from an adult who was a healthcare worker with PCR-confirmed SARS-CoV-2 infection or an uninfected control (not recorded which). CDR3s include the opening cysteine and the closing phenylalanine or tryptophan. The order of the fields is D gene, J gene, V gene, clone size, CDR3 protein, CDR3 DNA. D genes are given only for firm matches. Expanded clones are given a class, and other clones once, few, many or no size at all.

. | TRBJ1-2 | TRBV2 | . | CASSEARNILAVNYGYTF | TGTGCCAGCAGTGAAGCGCGAAATATCCTCGCGGTAAACTATGGCTACACCTTC
. | TRBJ2-1 | TRBV20-1 | many | CSARLPWASSYNEQFF | TGCAGTGCTAGACTCCCTTGGGCGAGCTCCTACAATGAGCAGTTCTTC
TRBD1 | TRBJ1-5 | TRBV20-1 | . | CSASLLAGGRQPQHF | TGCAGTGCATCCCTCCTCGCAGGGGGAAGGCAGCCCCAGCATTTT
. | TRBJ1-3 | TRBV18 | many | CASSPLRTNTGNTIYF | TGTGCCAGCTCACCCCTAAGGACCAACACTGGAAACACCATATATTTT
. | TRBJ2-7 | TRBV20-1 | . | CSVTTQETYEQYF | TGCAGTGTCACAACACAGGAAACCTACGAGCAGTACTTC
. | TRBJ1-1 | TRBV9 | few | CASSVVGSNTEAFF | TGTGCCAGCAGCGTGGTGGGGTCGAACACTGAAGCTTTCTTT
. | TRBJ2-1 | TRBV29-1 | many | CSVEAPEIRGAPYNEQFF | TGCAGCGTTGAAGCCCCGGAGATCAGGGGAGCCCCTTACAATGAGCAGTTCTTC
. | TRBJ2-1 | TRBV7-9 | . | CASSLAGGEIYNEQFF | TGTGCCAGCAGCTTAGCGGGAGGCGAAATCTACAATGAGCAGTTCTTC
. | TRBJ1-2 | TRBV19 | . | CASRFTNYGYAF | TGTGCCAGCCGATTTACAAACTATGGCTACGCCTTC
TRBD1 | TRBJ2-7 | TRBV5-5 | few | CASSLVFDRGNEQYF | TGTGCCAGCAGCTTGGTTTTTGACAGGGGCAACGAGCAGTACTTC
. | TRBJ1-6 | TRBV7-7 | few | CASSFDRTGSPLHF | TGTGCCAGCAGCTTCGACAGGACGGGCTCACCCCTCCACTTT
TRBD2 | TRBJ2-1 | TRBV4-2 | many | CASRLGREGYNEQFF | TGTGCCAGCAGGTTGGGGCGGGAGGGCTACAATGAGCAGTTCTTC
. | TRBJ1-1 | TRBV18 | few | CASSPLREEAFF | TGTGCCAGCTCACCTCTGCGAGAGGAAGCTTTCTTT
TRBD2 | TRBJ2-3 | TRBV3-1 | few | CASSPLAGFSTDTQYF | TGTGCCAGCAGCCCACTAGCGGGTTTTAGCACAGATACGCAGTATTTT
. | TRBJ1-1 | TRBV12-5 | . | CASGTRAEDTEAFF | TGTGCTAGTGGGACTAGGGCCGAGGACACTGAAGCTTTCTTT
TRBD1 | TRBJ1-6 | TRBV20-1 | . | CSARRTGDYNSPLHF | TGCAGTGCTAGGAGGACAGGGGACTATAATTCACCCCTCCACTTT
. | TRBJ2-7 | TRBV28 | many | CASSFDPGSISYEQYF | TGTGCCAGCAGTTTTGACCCTGGGTCTATCTCCTACGAGCAGTACTTC
. | TRBJ1-5 | TRBV10-3 | many | CAISEGWNQPQHF | TGTGCCATCAGTGAGGGATGGAATCAGCCCCAGCATTTT
. | TRBJ2-2 | TRBV24-1 | few | CATSLLTGELFF | TGTGCCACCAGCCTTTTGACCGGGGAGCTGTTTTTT
. | TRBJ2-1 | TRBV7-8 | many | CASSLVGSGWHYNEQFF | TGTGCCAGCAGCTTAGTTGGAAGCGGGTGGCACTACAATGAGCAGTTCTTC
. | TRBJ2-7 | TRBV20-1 | few | CSARGQGNNVSLYEQYF | TGCAGTGCTAGAGGCCAGGGGAATAACGTGTCCCTGTACGAGCAGTACTTC
TRBD1 | TRBJ2-7 | TRBV6-6 | few | CASSYGSPSSGTGGYEQYF | TGTGCCAGCAGTTACGGATCCCCTTCATCCGGGACAGGGGGCTACGAGCAGTACTTC
. | TRBJ2-4 | TRBV29-1 | few | CSVEEQRLAKNIQYF | TGCAGCGTTGAGGAACAGCGACTAGCCAAAAACATTCAGTACTTC
. | TRBJ2-7 | TRBV28 | many | CASSLDGRTYEQYF | TGTGCCAGCAGTTTAGACGGACGAACCTACGAGCAGTACTTC
. | TRBJ1-2 | TRBV28 | many | CASSLVAKDYGYTF | TGTGCCAGCAGTTTAGTGGCCAAGGACTATGGCTACACCTTC
TRBD2 | TRBJ2-7 | TRBV28 | few | CASSLGSSGRAYEQYF | TGTGCCAGCAGTTTAGGGTCTAGCGGGAGGGCCTACGAGCAGTACTTC
. | TRBJ2-5 | TRBV10-3 | . | CAISESPLETQYF | TGTGCCATCAGTGAGTCGCCATTGGAGACCCAGTACTTC
TRBD1 | TRBJ2-1 | TRBV7-3 | many | CASSLTSGQGGNEQFF | TGTGCCAGCAGCTTAACGAGTGGACAGGGAGGCAATGAGCAGTTCTTC
. | TRBJ1-5 | TRBV4-2 | many | CASSQDRRVDSNQPQHF | TGTGCCAGCAGCCAAGATCGGAGGGTAGATAGCAATCAGCCCCAGCATTTT
TRBD2 | TRBJ2-1 | TRBV7-6 | many | CASSDRTLNGLAGEATYNEQFF | TGTGCCAGCAGCGACAGGACACTTAATGGTCTAGCGGGAGAAGCAACCTACAATGAGCAGTTCTTC
. | TRBJ2-7 | TRBV30 | many | CAWSGGGGRVDEQYF | TGTGCCTGGAGTGGAGGGGGTGGTCGTGTAGACGAGCAGTACTTC
TRBD1 | TRBJ2-7 | TRBV18 | many | CASSPSFGTGGIEQYF | TGTGCCAGCTCACCCTCCTTCGGGACAGGGGGGATCGAGCAGTACTTC
TRBD2 | TRBJ2-1 | TRBV20-1 | many | CSASASGSKGYNEQFF | TGCAGTGCTAGTGCTAGCGGGAGTAAAGGGTACAATGAGCAGTTCTTC
. | TRBJ2-7 | TRBV15 | . | CATSKRTSYEQYF | TGTGCCACTTCTAAGAGGACGTCCTACGAGCAGTACTTC
. | TRBJ2-7 | TRBV12-3/TRBV12-4 | many | CASSLNPEYEQYF | TGTGCCAGCAGTTTAAACCCAGAATACGAGCAGTACTTC
TRBD2 | TRBJ2-2 | TRBV4-3 | . | CASSQRLAVNTGELFF | TGCGCCAGCAGCCAACGACTAGCGGTCAACACCGGGGAGCTGTTTTTT
. | TRBJ2-7 | TRBV4-1 | many | CASSQEAHSYEQYF | TGCGCCAGCAGCCAGGAGGCCCACTCCTACGAGCAGTACTTC
. | TRBJ2-7 | TRBV28 | many | CAIKTAYEQYF | TGTGCCATCAAGACTGCCTACGAGCAGTACTTC
TRBD1 | TRBJ2-1 | TRBV7-9 | many | CASSTTGEHNEQFF | TGTGCCAGCAGTACGACAGGGGAACACAATGAGCAGTTCTTC
. | TRBJ2-1 | TRBV20-1 | many | CSADVRASYNEQFF | TGCAGTGCTGACGTCAGGGCCTCGTACAATGAGCAGTTCTTC
. | TRBJ2-1 | TRBV5-5 | many | CASSADGYSYNEQFF | TGTGCCAGCAGCGCGGACGGATACTCCTACAATGAGCAGTTCTTC
. | TRBJ2-3 | TRBV28 | many | CASSLEGGDTQYF | TGTGCCAGCAGTTTGGAAGGGGGGGATACGCAGTATTTT
. | TRBJ2-3 | TRBV29-1 | few | CSVVWRRNTDTQYF | TGCAGCGTTGTGTGGAGGCGGAACACAGATACGCAGTATTTT
. | TRBJ2-1 | TRBV7-9 | . | CASSFLKARVNEQFF | TGTGCCAGCAGCTTCCTCAAGGCTAGGGTCAATGAGCAGTTCTTC
. | TRBJ1-5 | TRBV10-3 | few | CAISQSYNQPQHF | TGTGCCATCAGTCAGAGTTACAATCAGCCCCAGCATTTT
. | TRBJ2-1 | TRBV20-1 | many | CSASNNEQFF | TGCAGTGCTAGCAACAATGAGCAGTTCTTC
TRBD2 | TRBJ2-3 | TRBV28 | . | CASSFPGTSGRTDTQYF | TGTGCCAGCAGTTTCCCCGGGACTAGCGGACGCACAGATACGCAGTATTTT
. | TRBJ2-3 | TRBV9 | many | CASSPQRDTQYF | TGTGCCAGCAGCCCGCAGCGGGATACGCAGTATTTT
. | TRBJ2-7 | TRBV6-5 | . | CASGFVGADEQYF | TGTGCCAGCGGGTTTGTGGGGGCGGACGAGCAGTACTTC
. | TRBJ1-5 | TRBV29-1 | few | CSVLDRSNQPQHF | TGCAGCGTACTCGACAGGTCTAATCAGCCCCAGCATTTT
. | TRBJ1-6 | TRBV7-6 | many | CASRGDFLGPLHF | TGTGCCAGCAGAGGGGATTTTCTAGGGCCCCTCCACTTT
. | TRBJ1-5 | TRBV6-6 | many | CASSLTSDQLYQPQHF | TGTGCCAGCAGTCTGACTTCGGACCAGCTCTACCAGCCCCAGCATTTT
TRBD2 | TRBJ2-3 | TRBV28 | many | CASSQEGLPDTQYF | TGTGCCAGCAGCCAGGAGGGACTACCCGATACGCAGTATTTT
TRBD1 | TRBJ1-2 | TRBV19 | . | CASSIGDRVHYGYTF | TGTGCCAGTAGTATAGGGGACAGGGTGCACTATGGCTACACCTTC
TRBD2 | TRBJ2-7 | TRBV20-1 | many | CSARVGGSRYEQYF | TGCAGTGCTAGAGTGGGGGGGAGCAGGTACGAGCAGTACTTC
. | TRBJ2-1 | TRBV29-1 | many | CSVESSYNEQFF | TGCAGCGTGGAAAGCTCCTACAATGAGCAGTTCTTC